This T cell receptor beta chain was recovered during a study of T-cell memory formation after mild COVID-19. Study context: TCR clusters were largely donor specific.

Germline-derived CDR1 and CDR2 are ENHRY and SYGVKD. Trimming pared 3 bases from V and 4 bases from J, leaving 13 bases between. The CDR3 runs to 15 residues. Using constant-segment primers, 5'RACE produced TCR alpha and TCR beta cDNA libraries carrying sample barcodes and UMIs. TCRdb reprocessed the 5' RACE reads via MiXCR and lists one record per CDR3 protein. This sample has fewer than 650,000 distinct CDR3 sequences, with roughly 17% found just once. The sample holds a few counts of this clonotype. Sequenced input: PBMCs or a T cell subset sorted from them (not recorded which). The receptor was isolated from an adult woman who had mild COVID-19 (a few samples of this study predate the infection). Cell type and time point are not known. This chain joins TRBV10-3 and TRBJ2-1; either TRBD1 or TRBD2 may fit D (5 bases each). CDR3 sequence (DNA): TGTGCCATCAGTGATTTGCCCGGGGCGTACAATGAGCAGTTCTTC. Protein: CAISDLPGAYNEQFF.